This T cell receptor beta chain was sequenced for a study of T cells in Graves' hyperthyroidism and ophthalmopathy. Patients were excluded because of uncontrolled infection, other autoimmune disease, pregnancy or lactation. Clinical symptoms, serum thyroxine and TRAb, thyroid ultrasound and orbital computed tomography together formed the diagnostic basis. Germline CDR1 is MDHEN and CDR2 is SYDVKM. J gave up 3 bases and V 5 bases, and 7 bases lay outside the gene matches. CDR3 length: 15 residues. This clonotype showed up many times. Antigen specificity is unknown. Amplification of TCR beta CDR3 regions was performed using RNA transcripts as template. In the first-round RT-PCR of the TCR CDR3, the HTBI primer set was used. TCRdb re-analysed the multiplex PCR reads in MiXCR, keeping a single row per CDR3 protein. The profile shows 550,000 to 600,000 distinct CDR3 sequences, roughly 50% of them singletons.

Study findings and constraints: Ophthalmopathy was separated from stable hyperthyroidism by a 13 V-J model. Also found in blood were most expanded thyroid clonotypes above 0.001.

This TCR derives from an adult woman with Graves' disease, either hyperthyroidism or ophthalmopathy (not recorded which). Specimen: peripheral blood or thyroid tissue (not recorded which). V and J are TRBV28 and TRBJ2-7, with TRBD1 identical over 10 bases. This CDR3 reads CASSPGTGDYYEQYF. The CDR3 DNA reads as TGTGCCAGCAGTCCGGGGACAGGGGACTACTACGAGCAGTACTTC.